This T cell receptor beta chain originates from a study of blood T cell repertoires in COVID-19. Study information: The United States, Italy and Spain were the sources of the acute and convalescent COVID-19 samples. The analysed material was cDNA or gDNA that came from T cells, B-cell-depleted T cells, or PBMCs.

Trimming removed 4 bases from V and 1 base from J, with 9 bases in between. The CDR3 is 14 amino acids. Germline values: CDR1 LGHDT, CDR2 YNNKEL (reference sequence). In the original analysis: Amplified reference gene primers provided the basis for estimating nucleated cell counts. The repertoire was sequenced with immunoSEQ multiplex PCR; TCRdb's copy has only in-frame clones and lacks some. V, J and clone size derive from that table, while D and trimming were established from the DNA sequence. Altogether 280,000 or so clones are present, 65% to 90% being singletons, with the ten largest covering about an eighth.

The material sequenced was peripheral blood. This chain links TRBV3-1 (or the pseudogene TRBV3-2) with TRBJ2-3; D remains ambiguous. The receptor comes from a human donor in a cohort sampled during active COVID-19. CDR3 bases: TGTGCCAGCAGCCCAACTCTGGGCACAGATACGCAGTATTTT. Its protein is CASSPTLGTDTQYF.